A selection of T cell receptor beta chains follows, all from one sample in a study of a mutant IDH1 vaccine in newly diagnosed glioma. These receptors have no known antigen. The table came from immunoSEQ multiplex PCR; TCRdb's copy has only in-frame clones and leaves some out. In the table there are about 64,000 clones, 70% to 85% of which are singletons. Sample: PBMCs, taken from a glioma patient whose treatment included an IDH1 peptide vaccine. The receptor source for this set is a woman aged 45-60 years with glioma. Both conserved end residues are trimmed from each CDR3. D genes are given only for firm matches.

V gene	D gene	J gene	CDR3 protein
TRBV21-1	NA	TRBJ2-2	ASSIGTAGELF
TRBV29-1	TRBD1	TRBJ1-2	SVLGTEVSNYGYT
TRBV5-6	NA	TRBJ1-1	ASSLLGRDTEAF
TRBV27	TRBD1	TRBJ1-5	ASSRTQGGPLSNQPQH
TRBV11-2	TRBD1	TRBJ2-3	ASSRDRGDAQY
TRBV7-9	NA	TRBJ1-5	ASSLRAGAQH
TRBV7-9	TRBD1	TRBJ2-5	ASTDRTMGQGGETQY
TRBV19	NA	TRBJ2-7	ASVSGSSYEQY
TRBV6-6	NA	TRBJ1-4	ASSLDGINEKLF
TRBV9	NA	TRBJ2-2	ASSVNPDLTGELF
TRBV27	NA	TRBJ1-4	ASRSTGTNEKLF
TRBV4-3	NA	TRBJ1-2	ASSQDSLTRDYGYT
TRBV5-4	NA	TRBJ1-6	ASSPPGGVGNSPLH
TRBV28	NA	TRBJ2-7	ASRPWGGLSPTYEQY
TRBV5-1	NA	TRBJ1-4	ASSLAPGTNEKLF
TRBV19	TRBD1	TRBJ1-5	ASRNIGRQGDQPQH
TRBV7-6	NA	TRBJ1-2	ASSFTRKPGYT
TRBV19	TRBD1	TRBJ1-2	ASSSLPGQNYGYT
TRBV4-2	NA	TRBJ1-1	ASSQSASKEAEAF
TRBV30	NA	TRBJ2-5	AWSVRVGETQY
TRBV4-3	NA	TRBJ1-5	ASSQDGGEGQPQH
TRBV11-2	TRBD2	TRBJ2-1	ASTLGLAGGQEQF
TRBV7-3	TRBD1	TRBJ1-2	ASSFRDRGGYT
TRBV5-1	TRBD1	TRBJ2-5	ASRTQGADETQY
TRBV10-3	TRBD2	TRBJ2-3	AISSGGSGGGGHTDTQY
TRBV5-1	NA	TRBJ2-7	ASSSRGSENEQY
TRBV5-1	TRBD2	TRBJ2-5	ASSSTSRETQY
TRBV5-5	TRBD2	TRBJ2-1	ASRTGLANNEQF
TRBV6-1	NA	TRBJ1-2	ASSEAPTEGYGYT
TRBV11-2	NA	TRBJ2-1	ASSQAAGEQF
TRBV9	NA	TRBJ1-4	ASSSGPTLANEKLF
TRBV9	NA	TRBJ2-3	ASSVGLVPPPDTQY
TRBV7-2	NA	TRBJ2-7	ASSATYEQY
TRBV15	NA	TRBJ1-4	ATSRGRSGEKLF
TRBV5-1	TRBD1	TRBJ2-7	ASSWQGAGEQY
TRBV28	TRBD1	TRBJ2-7	ASTPRGTGGASDYEQY
TRBV29-1	TRBD1	TRBJ2-1	SARQGLENEQF
TRBV28	TRBD1	TRBJ1-2	ASSLLQGSHGYT
TRBV7-9	NA	TRBJ1-1	ASSLFENTEAF